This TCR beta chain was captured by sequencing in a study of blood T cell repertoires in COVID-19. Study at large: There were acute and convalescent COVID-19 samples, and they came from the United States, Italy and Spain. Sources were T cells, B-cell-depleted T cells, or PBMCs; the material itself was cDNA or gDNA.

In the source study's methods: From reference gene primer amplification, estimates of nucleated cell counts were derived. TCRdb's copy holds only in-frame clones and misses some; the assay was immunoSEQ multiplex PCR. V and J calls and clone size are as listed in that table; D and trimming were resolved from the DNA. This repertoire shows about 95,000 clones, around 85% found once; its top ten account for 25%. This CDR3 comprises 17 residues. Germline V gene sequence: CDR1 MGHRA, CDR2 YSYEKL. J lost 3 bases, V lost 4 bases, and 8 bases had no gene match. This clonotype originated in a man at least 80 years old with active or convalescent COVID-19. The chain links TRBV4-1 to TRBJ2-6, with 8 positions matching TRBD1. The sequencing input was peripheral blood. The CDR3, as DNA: TGCGCCAGCAGCCCCGGACAGGGAGATTTTGGGGCCAACGTCCTGACTTTC. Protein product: CASSPGQGDFGANVLTF.